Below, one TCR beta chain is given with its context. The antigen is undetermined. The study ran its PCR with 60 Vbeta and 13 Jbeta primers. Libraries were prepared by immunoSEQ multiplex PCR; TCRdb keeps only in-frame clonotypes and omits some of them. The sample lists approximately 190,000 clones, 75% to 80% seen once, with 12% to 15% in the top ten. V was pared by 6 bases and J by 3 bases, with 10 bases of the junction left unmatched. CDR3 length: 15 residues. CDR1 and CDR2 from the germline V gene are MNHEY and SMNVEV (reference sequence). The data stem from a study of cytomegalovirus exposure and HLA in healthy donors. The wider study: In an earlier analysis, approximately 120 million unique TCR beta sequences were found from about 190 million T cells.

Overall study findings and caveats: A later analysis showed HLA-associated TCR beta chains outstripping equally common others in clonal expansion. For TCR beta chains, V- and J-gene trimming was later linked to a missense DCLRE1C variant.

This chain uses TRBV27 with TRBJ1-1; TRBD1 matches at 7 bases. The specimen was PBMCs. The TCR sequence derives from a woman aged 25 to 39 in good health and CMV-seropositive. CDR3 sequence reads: CASSYDRDGDTEAFF. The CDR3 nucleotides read TGTGCCAGCAGCTATGACAGGGATGGGGACACTGAAGCTTTCTTT.